Below are 9 T cell receptor beta chains sequenced from a single sample in a study of blood T cell repertoires in COVID-19. TCRdb's copy holds only in-frame clones and misses some; the assay was immunoSEQ multiplex PCR. The data hold about 200,000 clones, with approximately 84% observed a single time. Sequencing was carried out using peripheral blood. The source of these receptors is a human donor with acute or convalescent COVID-19. The donor label of this sample is uncertain.

The chain uses TRBV4-2 and TRBJ2-1, with D hard to call. The CDR3 consists of 13 residues. Trimming pared 3 bases from V and 9 bases from J, leaving 12 bases between. Germline V CDR1 and CDR2: LGHNA, YNFKEQ. The CDR3 nucleotides are TGTGCCAGCAGCCAGGGTAGCTTAAGTGAGCAGTTCTTC. It codes for CASSQGSLSEQFF.

V gene TRBV7-9 combines with J gene TRBJ2-7, with TRBD1 matching 8 bases. The V gene end was trimmed by 1 base and the J gene end by 6 bases; junction bases not matched to a gene: 8. Germline CDR1 reads SEHNR; CDR2 reads FQNEAQ (reference sequence). CDR3 length: 15 residues. CDR3 in amino acids: CASSLVQGAIGEQYF. The CDR3 nucleotides are TGTGCCAGCAGCTTAGTGCAGGGGGCAATTGGCGAGCAGTACTTC.

The chain employs TRBV7-2 and TRBJ2-1; no clear D gene. This CDR3 contains 12 residues. Per germline, CDR1 SGHTA and CDR2 FQGNSA. Trimming left V 8 bases short and J 9 bases short, with 14 bases between. CDR3 DNA sequence: TGTGCCAGCGGATTTTTGATAGCTGAGCAGTTCTTC. Amino acids: CASGFLIAEQFF.

The CDR3 reads CASSYSRQGDYGYTF. CDR3 sequence (DNA): TGTGCCAGCAGTTACTCGCGGCAGGGGGACTATGGCTACACCTTC. V usage is TRBV6-2 or TRBV6-3 and J usage is TRBJ1-2, with 7 bases aligning to TRBD1. The CDR3 runs to 15 residues. J lost 3 bases, V lost 0 bases, and 4 bases had no gene match. CDR1 and CDR2 (germline): MNHEY, SVGEGT.

The chain combines TRBV30 with TRBJ2-1; D unresolved. In germline, CDR1 is GTSNPN, CDR2 SVGIG (reference sequence). The CDR3 is made up of 12 amino acids. V shed 0 bases and J shed 7 bases, with 7 bases lying between them. CDR3 region: CAWSVNLNEQFF. CDR3 sequence (DNA): TGTGCCTGGAGTGTGAACTTAAATGAGCAGTTCTTC.

The chain combines TRBV9 with TRBJ2-5, with 7 bases matching TRBD1. Germline trimming cut 0 bases from V and 9 bases from J; bases unmatched to any gene: 11. The CDR3 sequence is 15 residues long. Germline V gene sequence: CDR1 SGDLS, CDR2 YYNGEE. Here the CDR3 reads CASSVDPSGQFPQYF. The CDR3 nucleotides are TGTGCCAGCAGCGTAGACCCCTCGGGACAGTTCCCCCAGTACTTC.

The J gene is TRBJ2-7, the V gene TRBV7-2; 7 bases map to TRBD2. The CDR3 contains 15 residues. The ends lost 3 bases at V and 4 bases at J; junction bases unmatched: 9. Germline CDR1 SGHTA, CDR2 FQGNSA. CDR3 protein: CASSLAGAPGYEQYF. The CDR3 nucleotides read TGTGCCAGCAGCTTGGCGGGAGCGCCGGGATACGAGCAGTACTTC.

The chain links TRBV7-6 to TRBJ2-5; possibly TRBD2 for D (6 bases). With 2 bases removed from V and 1 base from J, the gap between germline ends came to 17 bases. Germline CDR1 is SGHVS and CDR2 is FNYEAQ. This CDR3 has 17 amino acids. Written as DNA, the CDR3 is TGTGCCAGCAGCTTAAGCTTAGGAGGGCAGCCCCAAGAGACCCAGTACTTC. Translation: CASSLSLGGQPQETQYF.

DNA for the CDR3: TGCAGTGCTAGTCCTCAGGGGCTAATGGGCTATGGCTACACCTTC. This gives the protein CSASPQGLMGYGYTF. This chain joins TRBV20-1 and TRBJ1-2; maybe TRBD1 (6 bases). The V gene lost 3 bases and the J gene lost 4 bases, with 18 bases spanning the gap. The CDR3 has 15 residues. Per germline, CDR1 DFQATT and CDR2 SNEGSKA (reference sequence).